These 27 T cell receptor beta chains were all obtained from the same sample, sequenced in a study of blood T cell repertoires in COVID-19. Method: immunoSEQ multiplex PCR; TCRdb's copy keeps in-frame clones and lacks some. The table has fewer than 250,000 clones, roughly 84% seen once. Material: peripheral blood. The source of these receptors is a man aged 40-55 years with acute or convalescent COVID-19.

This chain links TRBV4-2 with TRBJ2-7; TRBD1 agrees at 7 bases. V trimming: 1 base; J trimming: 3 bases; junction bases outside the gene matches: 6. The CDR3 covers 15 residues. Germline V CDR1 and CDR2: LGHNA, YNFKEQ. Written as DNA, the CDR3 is TGTGCCAGCAGCCAAGCCGGCTGGGACAGCTACGAGCAGTACTTC. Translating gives CASSQAGWDSYEQYF.

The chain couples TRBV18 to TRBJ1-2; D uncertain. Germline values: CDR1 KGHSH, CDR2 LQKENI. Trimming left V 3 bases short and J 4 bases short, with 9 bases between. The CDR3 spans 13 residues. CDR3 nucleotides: TGTGCCAGCTCACCGCCAGGTTCCTATGGCTACACCTTC. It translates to CASSPPGSYGYTF.

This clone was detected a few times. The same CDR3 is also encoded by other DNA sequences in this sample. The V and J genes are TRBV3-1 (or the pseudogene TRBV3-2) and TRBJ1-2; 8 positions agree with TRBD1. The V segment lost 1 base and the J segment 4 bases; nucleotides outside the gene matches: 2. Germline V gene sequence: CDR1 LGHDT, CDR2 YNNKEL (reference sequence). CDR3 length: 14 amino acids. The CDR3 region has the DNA TGTGCCAGCAGCCAAGGTACAGGGGGCTATGGCTACACCTTC. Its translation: CASSQGTGGYGYTF.

The CDR3 spells CATRDIFPPTNEKLFF. Here the CDR3 DNA reads TGTGCCACCCGGGACATATTTCCTCCAACTAATGAAAAACTGTTTTTT. The rearrangement joins TRBV19 to TRBJ1-4, with D maybe TRBD1 (6 bases). V shed 10 bases and J shed 0 bases, with 18 bases lying between them. CDR1 is LNHDA, CDR2 SQIVND, per germline (reference sequence). The CDR3 is 16 amino acids.

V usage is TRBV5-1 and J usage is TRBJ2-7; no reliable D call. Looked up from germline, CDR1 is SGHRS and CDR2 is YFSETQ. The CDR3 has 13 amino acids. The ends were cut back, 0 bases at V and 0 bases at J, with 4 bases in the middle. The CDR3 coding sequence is TGCGCCAGCAGCTTGGGTATCTCCTACGAGCAGTACTTC. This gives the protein CASSLGISYEQYF.

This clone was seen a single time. The chain's CDR3 is CASKQGAVTEAFF. The DNA for the CDR3 is TGTGCCAGTAAACAGGGGGCGGTCACTGAAGCTTTCTTT. V and J are TRBV19 and TRBJ1-1; TRBD1 matches 9 bases. The CDR3 length is 13 residues. CDR1 is LNHDA, CDR2 SQIVND, per germline (reference sequence). With 7 bases clipped from V and 4 bases from J, the junction kept 4 bases outside the gene matches. Combining the CDR3 with reference TRBV19 and TRBJ1-1 gives the whole variable domain DGGITQSPKYLFRKEGQNVTLSCEQNLNHDAMYWYRQDPGQGLRLIYYSQIVNDFQKGDIAEGYSVSREKKESFPLTVTSAQKNPTAFYLCASKQGAVTEAFFGQGTRLTVV.

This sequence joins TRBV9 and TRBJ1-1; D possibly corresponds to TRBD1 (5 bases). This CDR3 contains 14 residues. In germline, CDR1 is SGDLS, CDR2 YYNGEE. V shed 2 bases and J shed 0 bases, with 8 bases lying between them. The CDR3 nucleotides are TGTGCCAGCAGCGTGGGACTGTTGAACACTGAAGCTTTCTTT. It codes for CASSVGLLNTEAFF.

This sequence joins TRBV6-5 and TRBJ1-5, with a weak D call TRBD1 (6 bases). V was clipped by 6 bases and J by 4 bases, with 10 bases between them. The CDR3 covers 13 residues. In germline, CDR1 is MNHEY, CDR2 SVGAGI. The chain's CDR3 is CASRPQGNQPQHF. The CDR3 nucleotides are TGTGCCAGCAGACCCCAGGGGAATCAGCCCCAGCATTTT.

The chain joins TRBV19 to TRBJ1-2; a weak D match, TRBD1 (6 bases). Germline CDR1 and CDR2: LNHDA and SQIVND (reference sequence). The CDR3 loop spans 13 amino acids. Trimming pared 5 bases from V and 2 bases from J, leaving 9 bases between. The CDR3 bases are TGTGCCAGTAGTTTGCAGGGGAACTATGGCTACACCTTC. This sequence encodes CASSLQGNYGYTF.

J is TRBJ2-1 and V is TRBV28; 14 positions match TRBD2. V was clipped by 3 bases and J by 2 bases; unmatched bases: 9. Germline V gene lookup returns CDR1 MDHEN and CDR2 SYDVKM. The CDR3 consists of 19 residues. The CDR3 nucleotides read TGTGCCAGCAGTTTGGGACTAGCGGGGGTCCAGCACACCTACAATGAGCAGTTCTTC. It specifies CASSLGLAGVQHTYNEQFF.

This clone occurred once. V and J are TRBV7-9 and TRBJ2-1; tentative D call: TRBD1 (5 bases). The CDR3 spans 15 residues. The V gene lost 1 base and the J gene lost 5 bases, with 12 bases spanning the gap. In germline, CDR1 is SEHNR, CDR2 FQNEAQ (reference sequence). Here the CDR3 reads CASSLGQGRDNEQFF. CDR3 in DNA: TGTGCCAGCAGCTTAGGGCAGGGTAGGGACAATGAGCAGTTCTTC. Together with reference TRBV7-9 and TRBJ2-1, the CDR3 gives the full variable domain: DTGVSQNPRHKITKRGQNVTFRCDPISEHNRLYWYRQTLGQGPEFLTYFQNEAQLEKSRLLSDRFSAERPKGSFSTLEIQRTEQGDSAMYLCASSLGQGRDNEQFFGPGTRLTVL.

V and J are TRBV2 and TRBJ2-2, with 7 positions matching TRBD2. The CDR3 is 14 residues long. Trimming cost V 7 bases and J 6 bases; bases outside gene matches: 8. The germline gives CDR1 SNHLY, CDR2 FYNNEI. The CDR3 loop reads CASTLIGGAGELFF. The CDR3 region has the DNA TGTGCCAGCACTTTAATTGGGGGGGCCGGGGAGCTGTTTTTT. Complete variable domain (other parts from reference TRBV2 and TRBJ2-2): EPEVTQTPSHQVTQMGQEVILRCVPISNHLYFYWYRQILGQKVEFLVSFYNNEISEKSEIFDDQFSVERPDGSNFTLKIRSTKLEDSAMYFCASTLIGGAGELFFGEGSRLTVL.

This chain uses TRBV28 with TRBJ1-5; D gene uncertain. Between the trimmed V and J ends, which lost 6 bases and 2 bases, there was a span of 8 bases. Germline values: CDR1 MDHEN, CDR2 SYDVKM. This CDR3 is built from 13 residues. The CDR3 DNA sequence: TGTGCCAGCAGATGGCAGGGCAATCAGCCCCAGCATTTT. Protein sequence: CASRWQGNQPQHF.

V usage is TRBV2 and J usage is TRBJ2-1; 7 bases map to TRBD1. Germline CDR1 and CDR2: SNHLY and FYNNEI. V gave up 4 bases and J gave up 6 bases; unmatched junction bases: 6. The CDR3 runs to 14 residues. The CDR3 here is CASSGQGKGNEQFF. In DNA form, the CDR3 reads TGTGCCAGCAGTGGACAGGGTAAAGGCAATGAGCAGTTCTTC.

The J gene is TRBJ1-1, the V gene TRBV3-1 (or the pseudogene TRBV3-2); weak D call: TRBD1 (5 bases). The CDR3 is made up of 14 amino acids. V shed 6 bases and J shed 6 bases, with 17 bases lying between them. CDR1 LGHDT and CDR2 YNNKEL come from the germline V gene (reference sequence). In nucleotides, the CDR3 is TGTGCCAGCAGGCAGAGGGAGGGGAGGTCTGAAGCTTTCTTT. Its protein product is CASRQREGRSEAFF.

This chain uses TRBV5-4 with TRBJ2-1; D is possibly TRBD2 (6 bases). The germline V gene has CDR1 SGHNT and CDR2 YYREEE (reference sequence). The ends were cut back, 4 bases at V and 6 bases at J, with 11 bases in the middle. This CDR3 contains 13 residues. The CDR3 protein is CASSAGPPNEQFF. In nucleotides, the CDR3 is TGTGCCAGCAGCGCGGGACCACCCAATGAGCAGTTCTTC.

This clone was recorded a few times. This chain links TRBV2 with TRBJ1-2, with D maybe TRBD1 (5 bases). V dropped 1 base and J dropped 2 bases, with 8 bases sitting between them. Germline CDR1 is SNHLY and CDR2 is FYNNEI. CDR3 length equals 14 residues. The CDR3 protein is CASSEGSGNYGYTF. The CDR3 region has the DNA TGTGCCAGCAGTGAAGGGTCAGGGAACTATGGCTACACCTTC.

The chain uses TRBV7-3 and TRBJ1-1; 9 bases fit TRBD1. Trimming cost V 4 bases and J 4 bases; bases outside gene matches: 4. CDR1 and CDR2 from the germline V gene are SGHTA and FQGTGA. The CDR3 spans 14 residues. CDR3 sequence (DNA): TGTGCCAGCAGCTCTCAGGACAGGGGCACTGAAGCTTTCTTT. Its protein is CASSSQDRGTEAFF. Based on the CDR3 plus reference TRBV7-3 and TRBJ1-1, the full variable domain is GAGVSQTPSNKVTEKGKYVELRCDPISGHTALYWYRQSLGQGPEFLIYFQGTGAADDSGLPNDRFFAVRPEGSVSTLKIQRTERGDSAVYLCASSSQDRGTEAFFGQGTRLTVV.

CDR3 coding DNA: TGTGCCAGTAGTCTTCTTGTACAGGGCCTCTATGGCTACACCTTC. Residues: CASSLLVQGLYGYTF. The chain links TRBV19 to TRBJ1-2; D might be TRBD1 (6 bases). The CDR3 totals 15 residues. V was clipped by 5 bases and J by 4 bases, with 17 bases between them. Per germline, CDR1 LNHDA and CDR2 SQIVND (reference sequence).

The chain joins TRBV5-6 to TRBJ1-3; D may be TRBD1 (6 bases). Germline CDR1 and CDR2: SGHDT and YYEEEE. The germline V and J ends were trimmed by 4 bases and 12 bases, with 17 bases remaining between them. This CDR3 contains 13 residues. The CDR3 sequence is CASSRIGGRLIYF. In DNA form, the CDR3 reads TGTGCCAGCAGCCGGATTGGGGGCAGACTCATATATTTT.

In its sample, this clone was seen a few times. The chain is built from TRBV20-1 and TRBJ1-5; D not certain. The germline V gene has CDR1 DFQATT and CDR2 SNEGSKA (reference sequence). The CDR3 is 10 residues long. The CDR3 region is CNSVRQPQHF. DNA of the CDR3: TGCAACTCGGTTCGTCAGCCCCAGCATTTT.

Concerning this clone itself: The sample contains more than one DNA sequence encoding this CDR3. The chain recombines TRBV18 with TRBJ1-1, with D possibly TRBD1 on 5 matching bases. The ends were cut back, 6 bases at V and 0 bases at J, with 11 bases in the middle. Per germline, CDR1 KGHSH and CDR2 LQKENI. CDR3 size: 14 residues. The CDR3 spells CASSPGGMNTEAFF. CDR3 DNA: TGTGCCAGCTCGCCGGGGGGTATGAACACTGAAGCTTTCTTT.

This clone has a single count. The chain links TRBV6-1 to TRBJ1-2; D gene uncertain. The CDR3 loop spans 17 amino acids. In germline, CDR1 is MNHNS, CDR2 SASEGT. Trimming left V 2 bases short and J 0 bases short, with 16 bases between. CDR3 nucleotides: TGTGCCAGCAGTGAAACTTACCGGGGTGCCGCTAACTATGGCTACACCTTC. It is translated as CASSETYRGAANYGYTF.

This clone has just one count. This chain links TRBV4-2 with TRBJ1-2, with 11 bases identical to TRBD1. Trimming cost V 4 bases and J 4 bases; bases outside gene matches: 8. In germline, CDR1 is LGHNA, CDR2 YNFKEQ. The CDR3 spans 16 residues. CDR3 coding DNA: TGTGCCAGCAGCCTGGGACAGGGGGTATCCGCCTATGGCTACACCTTC. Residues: CASSLGQGVSAYGYTF.

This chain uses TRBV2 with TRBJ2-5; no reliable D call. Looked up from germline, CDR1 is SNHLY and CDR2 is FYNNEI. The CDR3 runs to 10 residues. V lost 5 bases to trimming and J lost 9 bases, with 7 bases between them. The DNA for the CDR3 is TGTGCCAGCAGTCAGAGGTCCCAGTACTTC. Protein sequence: CASSQRSQYF.

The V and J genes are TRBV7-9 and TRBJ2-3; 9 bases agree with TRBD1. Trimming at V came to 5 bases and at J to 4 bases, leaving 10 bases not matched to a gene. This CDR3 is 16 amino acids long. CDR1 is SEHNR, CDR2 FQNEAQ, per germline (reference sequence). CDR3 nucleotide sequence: TGTGCCAGCAGCCATTCCGGGACAGGGCGCGCAGATACGCAGTATTTT. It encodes CASSHSGTGRADTQYF.

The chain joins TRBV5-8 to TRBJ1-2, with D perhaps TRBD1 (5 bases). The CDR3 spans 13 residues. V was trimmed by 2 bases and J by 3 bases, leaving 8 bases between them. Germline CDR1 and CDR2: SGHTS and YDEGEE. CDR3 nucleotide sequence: TGTGCCAGCAGCTTTGACAGCTACTATGGCTACACCTTC. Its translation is CASSFDSYYGYTF.